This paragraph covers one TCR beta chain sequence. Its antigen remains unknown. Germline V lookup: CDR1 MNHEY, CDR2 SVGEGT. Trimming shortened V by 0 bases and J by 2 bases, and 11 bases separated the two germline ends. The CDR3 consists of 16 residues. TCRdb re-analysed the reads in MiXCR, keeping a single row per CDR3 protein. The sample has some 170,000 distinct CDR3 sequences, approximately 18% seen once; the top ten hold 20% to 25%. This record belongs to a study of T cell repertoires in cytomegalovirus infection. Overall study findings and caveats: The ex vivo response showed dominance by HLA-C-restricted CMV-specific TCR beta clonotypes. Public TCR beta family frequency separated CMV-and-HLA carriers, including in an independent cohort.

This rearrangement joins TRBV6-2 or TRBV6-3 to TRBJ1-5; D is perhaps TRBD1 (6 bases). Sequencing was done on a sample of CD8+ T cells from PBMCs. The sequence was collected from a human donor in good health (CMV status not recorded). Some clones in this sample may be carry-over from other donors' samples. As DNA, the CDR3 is TGTGCCAGCAGTTACTCGCGGCAGGGGCGCAATCAGCCCCAGCATTTT. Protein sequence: CASSYSRQGRNQPQHF.